These 20 T cell receptor beta chains originate from one sample sequenced in a study of cytomegalovirus exposure and HLA in healthy donors. Primers: 60 Vbeta forward and 13 Jbeta reverse. Clones were read by immunoSEQ multiplex PCR, and TCRdb kept only the in-frame ones, dropping some. The table records about 150,000 clones, approximately 60% of them present only once. Material: PBMCs. The receptors were sampled from a woman aged 35 to 49 in good health and CMV-seronegative.

This clone was counted a few times. The rearrangement links TRBV27 to TRBJ1-2; a possible D gene is TRBD1 (6 bases). Trimming took off 5 bases at V and 3 bases at J, with 10 bases between the two ends. This CDR3 region has 13 residues. The germline gives CDR1 MNHEY, CDR2 SMNVEV (reference sequence). The CDR3 DNA follows: TGTGCCAGCAGTGCACAGGGTCACTATGGCTACACCTTC. Translated: CASSAQGHYGYTF.

The gene calls are TRBV7-9 and TRBJ1-1; 9 bases are shared with TRBD1. CDR3 length: 15 residues. J lost 4 bases, V lost 5 bases, and 8 bases had no gene match. Germline CDR1 and CDR2: SEHNR and FQNEAQ (reference sequence). This CDR3 reads CASSLGTGFGTEAFF. CDR3 DNA: TGTGCCAGCAGCCTGGGGACAGGGTTCGGCACTGAAGCTTTCTTT. Full variable domain (remainder filled in from reference TRBV7-9 and TRBJ1-1): DTGVSQNPRHKITKRGQNVTFRCDPISEHNRLYWYRQTLGQGPEFLTYFQNEAQLEKSRLLSDRFSAERPKGSFSTLEIQRTEQGDSAMYLCASSLGTGFGTEAFFGQGTRLTVV.

The chain combines TRBV19 with TRBJ1-4, with 7 bases identical to TRBD1. The V gene's germline CDR1 is LNHDA and CDR2 SQIVND (reference sequence). This CDR3 comprises 16 residues. V trimming: 5 bases; J trimming: 0 bases; junction bases outside the gene matches: 6. CDR3 nucleotide sequence: TGTGCCAGTAGTTCGGGACAGCAGGCAACTAATGAAAAACTGTTTTTT. Translated, it gives CASSSGQQATNEKLFF. Complete variable domain (other parts from reference TRBV19 and TRBJ1-4): DGGITQSPKYLFRKEGQNVTLSCEQNLNHDAMYWYRQDPGQGLRLIYYSQIVNDFQKGDIAEGYSVSREKKESFPLTVTSAQKNPTAFYLCASSSGQQATNEKLFFGSGTQLSVL.

The chain carries TRBV11-2 and TRBJ2-6; tentative D call: TRBD1 (6 bases). CDR3 length: 18 amino acids. Trimming removed 1 base from V and 0 bases from J, with 13 bases in between. CDR1 and CDR2 (germline): SGHAT, FQNNGV. This chain's CDR3 is CASSLGPGEFSGANVLTF. CDR3 DNA: TGTGCCAGCAGCTTAGGGCCAGGGGAATTCTCTGGGGCCAACGTCCTGACTTTC.

The chain uses TRBV30 and TRBJ1-1; 11 nucleotides align to TRBD1. V shed 2 bases and J 11 bases; nucleotides not matched to a gene: 7. There are 13 residues in the CDR3. Germline V gene lookup returns CDR1 GTSNPN and CDR2 SVGIG (reference sequence). The CDR3 region is CAWSRTGGPVAFF. As DNA, the CDR3 is TGTGCCTGGAGTCGGACAGGGGGCCCTGTGGCTTTCTTT.

There are a few counts of this clone. The gene calls are TRBV27 and TRBJ1-1, with 7 bases matching TRBD1. The CDR3 length is 16 residues. The V segment lost 6 bases and the J segment 0 bases; nucleotides outside the gene matches: 10. Germline V CDR1 and CDR2: MNHEY, SMNVEV (reference sequence). For the CDR3, the DNA is TGTGCCAGCAGCCCAGGACAGGACCCCATGAACACTGAAGCTTTCTTT. Protein sequence: CASSPGQDPMNTEAFF.

This chain uses TRBV28 with TRBJ2-7, with 12 nucleotides matching TRBD1. From germline, CDR1 is MDHEN and CDR2 SYDVKM. The CDR3 is 15 amino acids. The V and J ends lost 6 bases and 5 bases, in that order; junction bases with no gene match: 8. The CDR3 DNA follows: TGTGCCAGCAGACCCCCGGGACAGGGGGCCAACGAGCAGTACTTC. Translation: CASRPPGQGANEQYF. Looking up the rest from reference TRBV28 and TRBJ2-7 gives the full variable domain: DVKVTQSSRYLVKRTGEKVFLECVQDMDHENMFWYRQDPGLGLRLIYFSYDVKMKEKGDIPEGYSVSREKKERFSLILESASTNQTSMYLCASRPPGQGANEQYFGPGTRLTVT.

The chain recombines TRBV15 with TRBJ2-6; D call uncertain. Germline V CDR1 and CDR2: LNHNV, YYDKDF (reference sequence). V was trimmed by 0 bases and J by 1 base, leaving 7 bases between them. There are 16 residues in the CDR3. The CDR3 DNA reads as TGTGCCACCAGCAGAGAGCGCGGATCTGGGGCCAACGTCCTGACTTTC. It codes for CATSRERGSGANVLTF.

This chain links TRBV2 with TRBJ1-1; D perhaps matches TRBD1 (5 bases). Germline V CDR1 and CDR2: SNHLY, FYNNEI. V shed 3 bases and J shed 11 bases, with 16 bases lying between them. CDR3 length: 13 residues. This CDR3 reads CASSDWDGGSAFF. The CDR3 bases are TGTGCCAGCAGTGATTGGGACGGCGGGAGCGCTTTCTTT.

The V gene is TRBV7-2, the J gene TRBJ1-5; D remains ambiguous. CDR3 length: 13 amino acids. The V end lost 5 bases, the J end lost 6 bases, and 11 bases lay between the germline ends. Germline CDR1 is SGHTA and CDR2 is FQGNSA. CDR3 sequence reads: CASSGLQSQPQHF. The CDR3 region has the DNA TGTGCCAGCAGCGGCTTACAGAGTCAGCCCCAGCATTTT.

The rearrangement joins TRBV27 to TRBJ1-1; D is perhaps TRBD1 (6 bases). Trimming stripped 5 bases from V and 13 bases from J, with 20 bases between. The CDR3 extends over 13 amino acids. Germline V gene sequence: CDR1 MNHEY, CDR2 SMNVEV (reference sequence). This CDR3 is CASSQTGTLTHFF. The CDR3 DNA follows: TGTGCCAGCAGTCAAACCGGGACACTTACCCATTTCTTT.

As to this clone: Germline and junction disagree at one end, which may indicate a read error. V and J are TRBV5-4 and TRBJ2-7; D possibly corresponds to TRBD2 (7 bases). The germline CDR1 and CDR2 sequences are SGHNT and YYREEE (reference sequence). The CDR3 is made up of 16 amino acids. CDR3 residues: CASSFRLGGASCEQYF. CDR3 nucleotides: TGTGCCAGCAGCTTTCGGTTGGGGGGGGCCTCCTGCGAGCAGTACTTC.

This clone was counted between two and nine times. The chain joins TRBV27 to TRBJ2-7; D is perhaps TRBD1 (7 bases). Germline V gene sequence: CDR1 MNHEY, CDR2 SMNVEV (reference sequence). The CDR3 runs 23 residues. The V end was cut by 5 bases, the J end by 1 base, with 39 bases between. CDR3 loop: CASSPLSGDWTGRTKGRSYEQYF. CDR3 DNA sequence: TGTGCCAGCAGTCCTCTTTCGGGGGATTGGACAGGAAGGACAAAAGGGCGTTCCTACGAGCAGTACTTC.

The CDR3 loop is CAWEATGGTEAFF. CDR3 DNA sequence: TGTGCCTGGGAGGCTACAGGGGGGACTGAAGCTTTCTTT. The rearrangement links TRBV30 to TRBJ1-1; 8 positions match TRBD1. This CDR3 has 13 residues. V lost 5 bases and J lost 5; bases outside the gene matches: 7. Germline values: CDR1 GTSNPN, CDR2 SVGIG (reference sequence).

This clone was counted only a few times. The gene calls are TRBV7-9 and TRBJ1-1; TRBD1 aligns across 9 bases. CDR1 and CDR2 from the germline V gene are SEHNR and FQNEAQ (reference sequence). Trimming cost V 5 bases and J 0 bases; bases outside gene matches: 7. This CDR3 has 16 residues. The CDR3 is CASSPRDRDMNTEAFF. The CDR3 DNA follows: TGTGCCAGCAGCCCCCGGGACAGGGATATGAACACTGAAGCTTTCTTT.

The chain links TRBV27 to TRBJ2-1; possibly TRBD1 for D (6 bases). Deletions cut 8 bases from V and 9 bases from J, with 14 bases between. The CDR3 covers 12 residues. Germline V lookup: CDR1 MNHEY, CDR2 SMNVEV (reference sequence). The CDR3 region has the DNA TGTGCCAGCCCCCTGGGGGCGGGTGAGCAGTTCTTC. It encodes CASPLGAGEQFF.

The chain employs TRBV5-1 and TRBJ1-5, with D possibly matching TRBD1 (6 bases). The V gene's germline CDR1 is SGHRS and CDR2 YFSETQ. The V end was cut by 4 bases, the J end by 5 bases, with 16 bases between. CDR3 length equals 15 residues. The DNA for the CDR3 is TGCGCCAGCAGCCTCCAGGGGAGCAGAGATCAGCCCCAGCATTTT. The encoded protein is CASSLQGSRDQPQHF. Full variable domain (rest looked up from reference TRBV5-1 and TRBJ1-5): KAGVTQTPRYLIKTRGQQVTLSCSPISGHRSVSWYQQTPGQGLQFLFEYFSETQRNKGNFPGRFSGRQFSNSRSEMNVSTLELGDSALYLCASSLQGSRDQPQHFGDGTRLSIL.

The rearrangement joins TRBV18 to TRBJ1-4; D perhaps matches TRBD1 (5 bases). Trimming cost V 2 bases and J 0 bases, with 16 bases left between them. CDR3 length: 18 amino acids. Germline V gene data show CDR1 as KGHSH and CDR2 as LQKENI. The CDR3 here is CASSPFSRGEATNEKLFF. The DNA of the CDR3 is TGTGCCAGCTCACCATTCTCGCGAGGGGAGGCAACTAATGAAAAACTGTTTTTT.

On this clone: A junction end diverges from the germline sequence, so it may reflect a read error. The CDR3 here is CASNLARNTGELFF. Here the CDR3 DNA reads TGTGCCAGCAACTTAGCTCGGAACACCGGGGAGCTGTTTTTT. The V gene is TRBV7-2, the J gene TRBJ2-2, with no clear D. Germline assignment: CDR1 SGHTA and CDR2 FQGNSA. CDR3 size: 14 residues.

In nucleotides, the CDR3 is TGCGCCAGCAGCTTGGGTTCAGGTGACCAGCCCCAGCATTTT. Translated, it gives CASSLGSGDQPQHF. The chain uses TRBV5-1 and TRBJ1-5; D uncertain. Trimming left V 0 bases short and J 7 bases short, with 11 bases between. Germline values: CDR1 SGHRS, CDR2 YFSETQ. The length of the CDR3 is 14 residues.